What follows are 18 T cell receptor beta chains derived from one specimen sequenced in a study of cytomegalovirus exposure and HLA in healthy donors. Sequenced by immunoSEQ multiplex PCR; TCRdb stores in-frame clones only, minus some. The repertoire holds about 160,000 clones, with around 82% as singletons. The specimen was PBMCs. These receptors came from a man younger than 45 in good health and CMV-seropositive.

The chain recombines TRBV15 with TRBJ2-1; 13 nucleotides agree with TRBD2. Trimming cost V 0 bases and J 10 bases; bases outside gene matches: 6. This CDR3 is 16 amino acids long. From germline, CDR1 is LNHNV and CDR2 YYDKDF (reference sequence). CDR3 DNA: TGTGCCACCAGCAGAGATAGGACTAGCGGGAGAAGGGAGCAGTTCTTC. Encoded protein: CATSRDRTSGRREQFF.

The J gene is TRBJ2-7, the V gene TRBV23-1, with TRBD2 identical over 7 bases. TRBV23-1 is treated as an ORF (open reading frame) with a function not yet certain. V lost 0 bases and J lost 1; bases outside the gene matches: 21. The CDR3 consists of 21 residues. The chain's CDR3 is CASSQSPPPDFGLEGSYEQYF. The CDR3 DNA follows: TGCGCCAGCAGTCAATCCCCACCCCCGGACTTTGGACTAGAGGGTTCCTACGAGCAGTACTTC.

This chain joins TRBV2 and TRBJ2-2; a possible D gene is TRBD2 (6 bases). CDR1 is SNHLY and CDR2 is FYNNEI in the germline V gene. Trimming removed 5 bases at V and 2 bases at J, with 12 bases between. CDR3 size: 15 residues. CDR3: CASSLGLPNTGELFF. CDR3 DNA sequence: TGTGCCAGCAGTCTGGGACTTCCCAACACCGGGGAGCTGTTTTTT.

The V and J genes are TRBV6-6 and TRBJ2-7, with D tentatively TRBD2 (6 bases). The CDR3 spans 13 residues. Germline CDR1 and CDR2: MNHNY and SVGAGI (reference sequence). Trimming removed 7 bases at V and 3 bases at J, with 13 bases between. DNA of the CDR3: TGTGCCAGCACCTGGGGGGTTGACTACGAGCAGTACTTC. This translates into CASTWGVDYEQYF.

This sequence joins TRBV9 and TRBJ2-3; possibly TRBD1 for D (5 bases). Germline CDR1 reads SGDLS; CDR2 reads YYNGEE. The CDR3 consists of 16 residues. Trimming pared 0 bases from V and 4 bases from J, leaving 15 bases between. In DNA, the CDR3 is TGTGCCAGCAGCGTAGTGGTCCAGGGTGGCGCAGATACGCAGTATTTT. Encoded protein: CASSVVVQGGADTQYF.

This clone was picked up one time. This chain connects TRBV20-1 to TRBJ1-6; a possible D gene is TRBD1 (6 bases). Between the trimmed V and J ends, which lost 6 bases and 10 bases, there was a span of 10 bases. Germline CDR1 reads DFQATT; CDR2 reads SNEGSKA (reference sequence). The CDR3 has 11 residues. The CDR3 reads CSAAGDSPLHF. CDR3 DNA: TGCAGTGCGGCAGGGGACTCACCCCTCCACTTT.

This CDR3 is CASSLIPHLYAADTQYF. For the CDR3, the DNA is TGTGCCAGCAGCTTAATTCCCCACCTCTATGCTGCAGATACGCAGTATTTT. V and J are TRBV11-2 and TRBJ2-3, with D unresolved. CDR1 and CDR2 (germline): SGHAT, FQNNGV. Trimming left V 2 bases short and J 4 bases short, with 19 bases between. CDR3 length: 17 residues.

This chain connects TRBV29-1 to TRBJ2-5; 8 bases agree with TRBD1. The V gene's germline CDR1 is SQVTM and CDR2 ANQGSEA. This CDR3 is 13 amino acids long. V lost 4 bases, J lost 5 bases, and 6 bases stayed unmatched. The DNA of the CDR3 is TGCAGCGTTGCACAGGGGGTTACGGAGACCCAGTACTTC. Protein: CSVAQGVTETQYF.

This clone was seen a handful of times. The CDR3 here is CASRGTSGSSHEQYF. As DNA, the CDR3 is TGCGCCAGCAGAGGGACTAGCGGGAGTTCCCACGAGCAGTACTTC. The chain combines TRBV5-1 with TRBJ2-7, with 14 positions matching TRBD2. The CDR3 is 15 residues long. Trimming cost V 5 bases and J 5 bases; bases outside gene matches: 6. CDR1 and CDR2 from the germline V gene are SGHRS and YFSETQ.

This clone was counted a few times. CDR3 DNA: TGCGCCAGCAGCCAAGAAGGAGGGAGCTCCTACGAGCAGTACTTC. It yields the protein CASSQEGGSSYEQYF. This rearrangement joins TRBV4-1 to TRBJ2-7; tentatively, D is TRBD2 (6 bases). The germline V gene has CDR1 MGHRA and CDR2 YSYEKL. With 0 bases removed from V and 0 bases from J, the gap between germline ends came to 9 bases. This CDR3 has 15 residues.

J is TRBJ2-2 and V is TRBV7-3; D might be TRBD1 (5 bases). Germline V CDR1 and CDR2: SGHTA, FQGTGA. The CDR3 spans 16 residues. The V gene lost 5 bases and the J gene lost 4 bases, with 17 bases spanning the gap. CDR3 amino acids: CASSPRLIRGTGELFF. The DNA for the CDR3 is TGTGCCAGCAGCCCGCGACTTATAAGGGGCACCGGGGAGCTGTTTTTT.

This clone was recorded once. The chain uses TRBV2 and TRBJ1-1, with 8 nucleotides matching TRBD1. V lost 6 bases and J lost 5; bases outside the gene matches: 5. The CDR3 is made up of 13 amino acids. CDR1 is SNHLY and CDR2 is FYNNEI in the germline V gene. In DNA form, the CDR3 reads TGTGCCAGCAGGACAGGGGCCACTACTGAAGCTTTCTTT. Its protein is CASRTGATTEAFF.

The chain combines TRBV25-1 with TRBJ2-7; perhaps TRBD2 as D (6 bases). The ends were cut back, 1 base at V and 2 bases at J, with 12 bases in the middle. CDR1 and CDR2 from the germline V gene are MGHDK and SYGVNS. This CDR3 contains 15 residues. The CDR3 DNA sequence: TGTGCCAGCAGTGAATCGGGGGAGACGGCCTACGAGCAGTACTTC. This codes for CASSESGETAYEQYF.

The chain has TRBV2 and TRBJ1-4; 8 nucleotides line up with TRBD1. The CDR3 runs to 15 residues. The ends lost 5 bases at V and 6 bases at J; junction bases unmatched: 8. Germline-derived CDR1 and CDR2 are SNHLY and FYNNEI. The CDR3 DNA sequence: TGTGCCAGCAGTTCGCTCGGGACAGGTGATGAAAAACTGTTTTTT. Its protein is CASSSLGTGDEKLFF. Supplemented by reference TRBV2 and TRBJ1-4, the full variable domain reads EPEVTQTPSHQVTQMGQEVILRCVPISNHLYFYWYRQILGQKVEFLVSFYNNEISEKSEIFDDQFSVERPDGSNFTLKIRSTKLEDSAMYFCASSSLGTGDEKLFFGSGTQLSVL.

V and J are TRBV6-6 and TRBJ1-6, with TRBD1 as a possible D gene (5 bases). Trimming took 6 bases from V and 14 from J, leaving 26 bases between them. The CDR3 extends over 16 amino acids. Per germline, CDR1 MNHNY and CDR2 SVGAGI (reference sequence). The CDR3 nucleotides read TGTGCCAGCAGCAACCCACAAGGGGCGGATATCAAGTCCCTCCACTTT. Translated: CASSNPQGADIKSLHF.

The chain couples TRBV19 to TRBJ1-4; 7 bases agree with TRBD1. CDR1 and CDR2 from the germline V gene are LNHDA and SQIVND (reference sequence). This CDR3 comprises 15 residues. With 8 bases clipped from V and 2 bases from J, the junction kept 8 bases outside the gene matches. CDR3 in DNA: TGTGCCAGTTACTCGCCAGGGGGGACTAATGAAAAACTGTTTTTT. Translation: CASYSPGGTNEKLFF.

The chain is built from TRBV6-5 and TRBJ1-5, with a possible D match to TRBD1 (5 bases). V lost 5 bases to trimming and J lost 4 bases, with 12 bases between them. Germline CDR1 is MNHEY and CDR2 is SVGAGI. The length of the CDR3 is 14 residues. The CDR3 protein is CASSPGGLNQPQHF. CDR3 coding DNA: TGTGCCAGCAGTCCGGGGGGACTAAATCAGCCCCAGCATTTT.

A few counts support this clone. In the same sample, other DNA sequences code for this CDR3. The CDR3 DNA is TGTGCCAGCAGATCCGGGAACACTGAAGCTTTCTTT. Amino acid sequence: CASRSGNTEAFF. The chain carries TRBV7-3 and TRBJ1-1, with D hard to call. The CDR3 runs to 12 residues. Between the trimmed V and J ends, which lost 6 bases and 1 base, there was a span of 6 bases. The germline V gene encodes CDR1 SGHTA and CDR2 FQGTGA.